Here is one TCR beta chain with its context. Its cognate antigen is unknown. The table came from immunoSEQ multiplex PCR; TCRdb's copy has only in-frame clones and leaves some out. This table holds about 5,200 clones, 25% to 35% found once. The sample is drawn from a study of T cells in localized non-small cell lung cancer. V was pared by 7 bases and J by 1 base, with 8 bases between. The CDR3 length is 13 residues. CDR1 and CDR2 (germline): LNHDA, SQIVND (reference sequence). Findings and caveats of the study: Patients showing higher blood T cell density tended to see longer overall survival. Appearance in adjacent lung was seen for a median 57 of the top 100 tumor clones. Sequencing was limited to one tumor region, leaving the possibility of heterogeneity open. In uninvolved adjacent lung, T cell clonality reached its highest value, exceeding tumor.

Source: lung tumor tissue, taken before any cancer treatment. The source of this sequence is a female donor over 55 with stage I lung adenocarcinoma. The V gene is TRBV19, the J gene TRBJ1-5; D is possibly TRBD1 (6 bases). The CDR3, as DNA: TGTGCCAGTAAGGGGGTAAGCAATCAGCCCCAGCATTTT. It is translated as CASKGVSNQPQHF.